Following are 14 T cell receptor beta chains from one sample sequenced in a study of CD8+CD57+ T cells in acquired aplastic anemia (dated by TCRdb to the late 2010s). Expansion of CD8+CD57+ cells had been shown by flow cytometry in the patients chosen for sequencing. Sequencing relied on an Illumina HiSeq 2000. Genomic DNA served as template for TCR beta VDJ combination and CDR3 sequence profiling. TCRdb cleaned the public reads at Q25 with fastp, built clones with MiXCR and kept in-frame beta chains. Entries are consolidated by CDR3 protein sequence, retaining the most common genes and DNA. In all, the sample holds 250,000 to 300,000 distinct CDR3 sequences, and 56% of those were seen once. Roughly 1.2% of the sample rests with the top ten. Material for sequencing was sorted CD4+, CD8+, or CD8+CD57+ T cells (not recorded which) from PBMCs. All receptors come from a human donor with aplastic anemia.

There are many counts of this clonotype. This chain joins TRBV11-2 and TRBJ2-5; D ambiguous. The CDR3 extends over 14 amino acids. CDR1 and CDR2 (germline): SGHAT, FQNNGV. V gave up 1 base and J gave up 4 bases, with 10 bases separating them. CDR3 in amino acids: CASSLGLYGETQYF. The CDR3 coding sequence is TGTGCCAGCAGCTTAGGTCTTTACGGAGAGACCCAGTACTTC.

The chain employs TRBV2 and TRBJ2-7; 10 nucleotides match TRBD2. V was pared by 5 bases and J by 4 bases, with 14 bases of the junction left unmatched. Germline CDR1 SNHLY, CDR2 FYNNEI. This CDR3 comprises 17 residues. The CDR3 reads CASSQPTVAGGGYEQYF. The CDR3 coding sequence is TGTGCCAGCAGTCAACCGACAGTAGCGGGAGGAGGGTACGAGCAGTACTTC.

Concerning this clonotype: One junction end disagrees with the germline gene, perhaps due to a read error. The chain joins TRBV5-1 to TRBJ2-1; D tentatively fits TRBD1 or TRBD2 (5 bases each). CDR3 size: 15 residues. The V gene's germline CDR1 is SGHRS and CDR2 YFSETQ. The CDR3, as DNA: TGTGCCAGCAGCTTGTCCGGGGCCTTCGGAAATGAGCAGTTCTTC. Encoded protein: CASSLSGAFGNEQFF.

The chain has TRBV5-1 and TRBJ2-5; possible D gene TRBD1, 5 bases. V lost 3 bases and J 0 bases, leaving 12 bases between the germline ends. Per germline, CDR1 SGHRS and CDR2 YFSETQ. CDR3 length equals 15 residues. This CDR3 is CASSWAVDNQETQYF. CDR3 coding DNA: TGCGCCAGCAGCTGGGCGGTGGACAACCAAGAGACCCAGTACTTC.

The chain has TRBV3-2 and TRBJ1-1; the table's D gene call, TRBD1, was not cross checked with the DNA. TRBV3-2 is annotated as a pseudogene. CDR3 length: 15 residues. CDR3 loop: CASSPWGVSNTEAFF. The CDR3, as DNA: TGTGCCAGCAGCCCTTGGGGGGTGTCGAACACTGAAGCTTTCTTT.

J is TRBJ2-7 and V is TRBV5-1; D gene ambiguous. The germline gives CDR1 SGHRS, CDR2 YFSETQ. This CDR3 spans 13 amino acids. The ends were cut back, 3 bases at V and 0 bases at J, with 7 bases in the middle. For the CDR3, the DNA is TGCGCCAGCAGCTCGACCCACTCCTACGAGCAGTACTTC. Residues: CASSSTHSYEQYF. Combining the CDR3 with reference TRBV5-1 and TRBJ2-7 gives the whole variable domain KAGVTQTPRYLIKTRGQQVTLSCSPISGHRSVSWYQQTPGQGLQFLFEYFSETQRNKGNFPGRFSGRQFSNSRSEMNVSTLELGDSALYLCASSSTHSYEQYFGPGTRLTVT.

This rearrangement joins TRBV29-1 to TRBJ2-1, with TRBD1 matching 9 bases. The CDR3 is 17 amino acids. Germline values: CDR1 SQVTM, CDR2 ANQGSEA. Germline trimming cut 0 bases from V and 0 bases from J; bases unmatched to any gene: 6. The CDR3 DNA sequence: TGCAGCGTTGAAGATTTACGGGGACAGGGCTCCTACAATGAGCAGTTCTTC. It codes for CSVEDLRGQGSYNEQFF.

The gene calls are TRBV9 and TRBJ2-1, with D perhaps TRBD2 (6 bases). The CDR3 spans 14 residues. Germline loops: CDR1 SGDLS, CDR2 YYNGEE. Trimming pared 0 bases from V and 5 bases from J, leaving 9 bases between. The CDR3 nucleotides are TGTGCCAGCAGCGTAGCGGGAGTTAACAATGAGCAGTTCTTC. Protein product: CASSVAGVNNEQFF. The full variable domain, in which reference TRBV9 and TRBJ2-1 provide the parts outside the CDR3, is DSGVTQTPKHLITATGQRVTLRCSPRSGDLSVYWYQQSLDQGLQFLIQYYNGEERAKGNILERFSAQQFPDLHSELNLSSLELGDSALYFCASSVAGVNNEQFFGPGTRLTVL.

The table lists this clonotype with a few counts. This clone may be a read error of a much larger clone one base away. The conserved phenylalanine or tryptophan normally closing the CDR3 is absent here, so this likely arose from a read error. DNA for the CDR3: TGCGCCAGCAGCTCCCCCGGAGAGACCCAGTACTCC. Amino acids: CASSSPGETQYS. The genes are TRBV5-1 and TRBJ2-5; D not resolved. Trimming took off 3 bases at V and 4 bases at J, with 7 bases between the two ends. Germline V gene lookup returns CDR1 SGHRS and CDR2 YFSETQ. CDR3 length: 12 amino acids.

This clonotype was seen only a few times. The V call is TRBV10-1, the J call TRBJ2-1, with a weak D call TRBD1 (6 bases). Germline V gives CDR1 WNHNN, CDR2 SYGVQD (reference sequence). The V end was cut by 4 bases, the J end by 1 base, with 11 bases between. The CDR3 length is 15 residues. This CDR3 reads CASSVQGSSYNEQFF. The CDR3 nucleotides read TGCGCCAGCAGTGTACAGGGCTCGTCCTACAATGAGCAGTTCTTC.

This chain links TRBV4-3 with TRBJ1-6, with 8 bases identical to TRBD1. The CDR3 length is 15 residues. Germline CDR1 is LGHNA and CDR2 is YSLEER. The V gene end was trimmed by 1 base and the J gene end by 7 bases; junction bases not matched to a gene: 3. CDR3 sequence: CASSQVQGANSPLHF. CDR3 DNA sequence: TGCGCCAGCAGCCAAGTGCAGGGGGCGAATTCACCCCTCCACTTT.

The J gene is TRBJ1-1, the V gene TRBV5-1; no clear D. The CDR3 covers 15 residues. Germline V lookup: CDR1 SGHRS, CDR2 YFSETQ. Trimming shortened V by 0 bases and J by 2 bases, and 11 bases separated the two germline ends. In nucleotides, the CDR3 is TGCGCCAGCAGCTTGGGGTCGACTGGAAACACTGAAGCTTTCTTT. Translation: CASSLGSTGNTEAFF.

The rearrangement uses TRBV9 and TRBJ2-1, with TRBD1 matching 9 bases. The germline CDR1 and CDR2 sequences are SGDLS and YYNGEE. This CDR3 spans 16 amino acids. V dropped 4 bases and J dropped 6; count of bases not matched to a gene: 11. As DNA, the CDR3 is TGTGCCAGCAGCACCCGCTCGGGACAGGGAAGCAATGAGCAGTTCTTC. It specifies CASSTRSGQGSNEQFF.

Notes on this clonotype: One end of the junction fails to match germline, which may point to a read error. This sequence joins TRBV2 and TRBJ1-1; no clear D. Germline V gene data show CDR1 as SNHLY and CDR2 as FYNNEI. The length of the CDR3 is 11 residues. The CDR3 bases are TGTGCCAGCAGCGATCTTTTCCTAGGTATCTTT. Translation: CASSDLFLGIF.